These T cell receptor beta chains were read from a single sample in a study of human T cells and chemical hapten exposure. MiXCR, applied by TCRdb to the RACE reads, yields one record per CDR3 protein. This table holds approximately 38,000 distinct CDR3 sequences, roughly a tenth found once. The sample consisted of whole blood, taken in connection with sensitization to the hapten diphenylcyclopropenone (DPC). The receptors were sampled from a man between 25 and 39 years old with alopecia areata. Some clones in this sample may be carry-over from other donors' samples. Both conserved end residues are trimmed from each CDR3. Some rows mark clone size as missing; the rest say once, few, many or name a class of expanded clone.

CDR3: AIRGGRDRYGYT
length: 12
size: few
V: TRBV10-3
J: TRBJ1-2

CDR3: SASPGGRVTEAF
length: 12
size: many
V: TRBV20-1
J: TRBJ1-1

CDR3: ASSQGPPRKGENTEAF
length: 16
size: many
V: TRBV3-1
J: TRBJ1-1

CDR3: ASKEVPGQTGEQF
length: 13
size: many
V: TRBV2
J: TRBJ2-1

CDR3: ASSQDSGDTEAF
length: 12
size: many
V: TRBV4-1
J: TRBJ1-1

CDR3: ASSHPGPGGVAGNTIY
length: 16
size: .
V: TRBV4-1
J: TRBJ1-3

CDR3: ASNLAGSEETQY
length: 12
size: few
V: TRBV28
J: TRBJ2-5

CDR3: ASGNSGTLTDTQY
length: 13
size: many
V: TRBV28
J: TRBJ2-3

CDR3: ASSLETGELF
length: 10
size: few
V: TRBV7-9
J: TRBJ2-2

CDR3: ASSPTEGNEQF
length: 11
size: few
V: TRBV7-6
J: TRBJ2-1

CDR3: ASSDSGRAEETQY
length: 13
size: many
V: TRBV7-2
J: TRBJ2-5

CDR3: ATSDPLRANNEQF
length: 13
size: many
V: TRBV24-1
J: TRBJ2-1

CDR3: ASSLAVGLAGGVETQY
length: 16
size: many
V: TRBV7-6
J: TRBJ2-5

CDR3: SARLAAGEQY
length: 10
size: many
V: TRBV20-1
J: TRBJ2-7

CDR3: ASSYPDTGRWSGELF
length: 15
size: many
V: TRBV6-2/TRBV6-3
J: TRBJ2-2

CDR3: ASSLGQLAHQPQH
length: 13
size: few
V: TRBV7-2
J: TRBJ1-5

CDR3: SARRDRDNEKLF
length: 12
size: many
V: TRBV29-1
J: TRBJ1-4

CDR3: SAVDGTGELF
length: 10
size: many
V: TRBV20-1
J: TRBJ2-2

CDR3: ASSGSPQETQY
length: 11
size: few
V: TRBV9
J: TRBJ2-5

CDR3: ASSSAGGPAGELF
length: 13
size: few
V: TRBV11-2
J: TRBJ2-2

CDR3: ASSLVTPGNIQY
length: 12
size: .
V: TRBV7-9
J: TRBJ2-4

CDR3: ASSRSPSYEQY
length: 11
size: .
V: TRBV3-1
J: TRBJ2-7

CDR3: ASIQGERVVTGELF
length: 14
size: .
V: TRBV2
J: TRBJ2-2

CDR3: ASSPDLGRGTDTQY
length: 14
size: .
V: TRBV7-2
J: TRBJ2-3

CDR3: ASSKVTTGAKETQY
length: 14
size: many
V: TRBV21-1
J: TRBJ2-5

CDR3: ASSPTRDQETQY
length: 12
size: many
V: TRBV7-9
J: TRBJ2-5

CDR3: ASSLERRGYEQY
length: 12
size: few
V: TRBV7-8
J: TRBJ2-7

CDR3: ASSLVGGTHLDEQF
length: 14
size: .
V: TRBV7-7
J: TRBJ2-1

CDR3: ASSSGRGLQAF
length: 11
size: .
V: TRBV9
J: TRBJ1-1

CDR3: AWSGGGNTIY
length: 10
size: many
V: TRBV30
J: TRBJ1-3

CDR3: SARPLRGTNNGRPLH
length: 15
size: .
V: TRBV20-1
J: TRBJ1-6

CDR3: SARGGSGGQGAVYYGYT
length: 17
size: few
V: TRBV20-1
J: TRBJ1-2

CDR3: ASNGWRGPNTGELF
length: 14
size: many
V: TRBV12-3/TRBV12-4
J: TRBJ2-2

CDR3: SAPRTGAGYT
length: 10
size: many
V: TRBV20-1
J: TRBJ1-2

CDR3: ASSPGQGLQETQY
length: 13
size: many
V: TRBV28
J: TRBJ2-5

CDR3: ASSLGIGGGNQPQH
length: 14
size: .
V: TRBV7-2
J: TRBJ1-5

CDR3: ASSRDPGQTTDTQY
length: 14
size: few
V: TRBV7-2
J: TRBJ2-3

CDR3: ASSMDGSYNSPLH
length: 13
size: many
V: TRBV5-1
J: TRBJ1-6

CDR3: ASRHTSDSRKLF
length: 12
size: many
V: TRBV7-8
J: TRBJ1-4

CDR3: ASSLSNMDTEAF
length: 12
size: few
V: TRBV7-3
J: TRBJ1-1

CDR3: ASSRDRVHLIFLNEQF
length: 16
size: many
V: TRBV23-1
J: TRBJ2-1